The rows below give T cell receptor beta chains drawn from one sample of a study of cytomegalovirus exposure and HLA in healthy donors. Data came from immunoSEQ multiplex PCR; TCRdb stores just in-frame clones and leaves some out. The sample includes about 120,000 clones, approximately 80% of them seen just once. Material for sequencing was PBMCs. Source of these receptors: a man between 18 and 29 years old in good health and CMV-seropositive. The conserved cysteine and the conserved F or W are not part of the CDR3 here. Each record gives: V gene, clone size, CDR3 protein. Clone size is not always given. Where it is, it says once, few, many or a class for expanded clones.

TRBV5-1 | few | ASSVDRGLSGEQY
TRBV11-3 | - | ASSPGRDSLAGELF
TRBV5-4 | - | ASSLLANTGELF
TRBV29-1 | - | SVADREPTEAF
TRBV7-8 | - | ASSPRTSGSREQF
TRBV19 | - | ASSWRGENYEQY
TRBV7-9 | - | ASILWGELAGDQETQY
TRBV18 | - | ASSRRGAEETQY
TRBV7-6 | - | ASSLGQDFLPSYEQY
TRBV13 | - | ASSFWGGPTDTQY
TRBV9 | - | ASSVSLGTANTEAF
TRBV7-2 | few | ASSLGQRYGYT
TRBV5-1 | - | ASSLDSYSNQPQH
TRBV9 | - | ASSVSIGDEDTEAF
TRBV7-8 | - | ASSLESQGNRGYT
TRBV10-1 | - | ASMAGGDGYT
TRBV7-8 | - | ASSHGDFQDY
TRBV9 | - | ASSGPQGLLEGNTEAF